These 28 T cell receptor beta chains came from one sample sequenced in a study of blood T cell repertoires in COVID-19. Some clones are missing from TCRdb's copy, which holds only in-frame ones; the method was immunoSEQ multiplex PCR. The sample yields some 200,000 clones, more than 70% seen once. The sequenced sample was PBMCs or T cells enriched from blood (not recorded which). The source is a woman younger than 30 who had recovered from COVID-19.

The chain links TRBV15 to TRBJ1-1; 7 positions agree with TRBD1. This CDR3 spans 19 amino acids. Germline CDR1 is LNHNV and CDR2 is YYDKDF (reference sequence). Germline trimming cut 0 bases from V and 1 base from J; bases unmatched to any gene: 14. DNA of the CDR3: TGTGCCACCAGCAGAGATAAAAGCGGCGGGACAGACGGGAACACTGAAGCTTTCTTT. Its translation: CATSRDKSGGTDGNTEAFF.

This clone was observed a single time. This chain joins TRBV5-6 and TRBJ2-2; 7 nucleotides line up with TRBD1. Germline CDR1 is SGHDT and CDR2 is YYEEEE. The CDR3 has 14 residues. The ends lost 4 bases at V and 6 bases at J; junction bases unmatched: 6. CDR3 protein: CASSLRQGAGELFF. The CDR3 region has the DNA TGTGCCAGCAGCCTGCGACAGGGCGCCGGGGAGCTGTTTTTT.

The rearrangement joins TRBV5-5 to TRBJ2-7; D gene uncertain. Per the germline V gene, CDR1 is SGHKS and CDR2 is YYEKEE (reference sequence). V was pared by 0 bases and J by 1 base, with 8 bases between. The CDR3 is 14 amino acids. This CDR3 is CASSLDGRSYEQYF. Here the CDR3 DNA reads TGTGCCAGCAGCTTGGATGGCAGATCCTACGAGCAGTACTTC.

The chain is built from TRBV28 and TRBJ1-2; 7 bases map to TRBD1. Looked up from germline, CDR1 is MDHEN and CDR2 is SYDVKM. This CDR3 spans 13 amino acids. The J segment lost 6 bases and the V segment lost 5 bases, leaving 6 bases of the junction unmatched. This CDR3 is CASSPGTANGYTF. The CDR3 DNA follows: TGTGCCAGCAGTCCAGGGACAGCAAATGGCTACACCTTC.

This chain joins TRBV19 and TRBJ1-5; D is possibly TRBD1 (5 bases). Trimming cost V 1 base and J 2 bases, with 15 bases left between them. The germline CDR1 and CDR2 sequences are LNHDA and SQIVND (reference sequence). CDR3 length equals 17 residues. The CDR3 DNA follows: TGTGCCAGTAGTATAGCCCGGCGGGGGGTTGGCAATCAGCCCCAGCATTTT. This sequence encodes CASSIARRGVGNQPQHF. The full variable domain, in which reference TRBV19 and TRBJ1-5 provide the parts outside the CDR3, is DGGITQSPKYLFRKEGQNVTLSCEQNLNHDAMYWYRQDPGQGLRLIYYSQIVNDFQKGDIAEGYSVSREKKESFPLTVTSAQKNPTAFYLCASSIARRGVGNQPQHFGDGTRLSIL.

V usage is TRBV7-6 and J usage is TRBJ2-7; TRBD1 matches 8 bases. J was trimmed by 6 bases and V by 4 bases; bases with no gene match: 14. Germline V gene sequence: CDR1 SGHVS, CDR2 FNYEAQ. The CDR3 is 16 residues long. CDR3 DNA: TGTGCCAGCAGCTCATCAGGGGGCCCGACTCCCCTCGAGCAGTACTTC. This gives the protein CASSSSGGPTPLEQYF.

J is TRBJ2-7 and V is TRBV19, with 8 positions matching TRBD1. J gave up 5 bases and V 5 bases, and 5 bases lay outside the gene matches. CDR1 and CDR2 from the germline V gene are LNHDA and SQIVND (reference sequence). The length of the CDR3 is 13 residues. The CDR3 DNA sequence: TGTGCCAGTAGTCGACAGGGGAAAGACGAGCAGTACTTC. The encoded protein is CASSRQGKDEQYF.

The V gene is TRBV28, the J gene TRBJ1-1; possibly TRBD1 for D (6 bases). The CDR3 loop spans 14 amino acids. The V gene's germline CDR1 is MDHEN and CDR2 SYDVKM. V was clipped by 4 bases and J by 1 base, with 10 bases between them. The CDR3 loop is CASSSPTGNTEAFF. CDR3 DNA sequence: TGTGCCAGCAGTTCGCCGACAGGGAACACTGAAGCTTTCTTT.

The rearrangement uses TRBV10-3 and TRBJ2-3, with 9 positions matching TRBD2. Trimming cost V 9 bases and J 2 bases; bases outside gene matches: 9. CDR1 ENHRY and CDR2 SYGVKD come from the germline V gene. This CDR3 contains 15 residues. The chain's CDR3 is CAIREGGGATDTQYF. The CDR3 DNA reads TGTGCCATTCGAGAGGGCGGGGGGGCCACAGATACGCAGTATTTT.

The chain has TRBV7-2 and TRBJ2-6, with 8 bases fitting TRBD1. The germline gives CDR1 SGHTA, CDR2 FQGNSA. The junction had 7 bases not matched to a gene; V was cut back by 5 bases and J by 1 base. CDR3 length: 17 amino acids. CDR3 in DNA: TGTGCCAGCAGCCTCGGACAGGGTGCTTCTGGGGCCAACGTCCTGACTTTC. Translated: CASSLGQGASGANVLTF. The full variable domain, its missing parts supplied by reference TRBV7-2 and TRBJ2-6, is GAGVSQSPSNKVTEKGKDVELRCDPISGHTALYWYRQSLGQGLEFLIYFQGNSAPDKSGLPSDRFSAERTGGSVSTLTIQRTQQEDSAVYLCASSLGQGASGANVLTFGAGSRLTVL.

The J gene is TRBJ1-5, the V gene TRBV16; TRBD1 matches at 7 bases. J was trimmed by 0 bases and V by 3 bases; bases with no gene match: 11. Germline V gives CDR1 KGHSY, CDR2 FQNENV. The CDR3 totals 18 residues. The CDR3 region is CASSHEGGYVGSNQPQHF. DNA for the CDR3: TGTGCCAGCAGCCACGAAGGGGGCTATGTGGGTAGCAATCAGCCCCAGCATTTT. Filled out from reference TRBV16 and TRBJ1-5, the complete variable domain reads GEEVAQTPKHLVRGEGQKAKLYCAPIKGHSYVFWYQQVLKNEFKFLISFQNENVFDETGMPKERFSAKCLPNSPCSLEIQATKLEDSAVYFCASSHEGGYVGSNQPQHFGDGTRLSIL.

The rearrangement joins TRBV2 to TRBJ1-6; D is uncertain. The CDR3 spans 15 residues. Germline V gene sequence: CDR1 SNHLY, CDR2 FYNNEI. The V and J ends lost 6 bases and 6 bases respectively, with 15 bases between them. CDR3 in amino acids: CASRPHAEGNSPLHF. In nucleotides, the CDR3 is TGTGCCAGCAGGCCCCACGCGGAGGGTAATTCACCCCTCCACTTT.

The gene calls are TRBV4-1 and TRBJ1-5, with D unresolved. This CDR3 comprises 13 residues. Germline CDR1 is MGHRA and CDR2 is YSYEKL. Trimming took 4 bases from V and 7 from J, leaving 11 bases between them. In DNA, the CDR3 is TGCGCCAGCAGCCCACTAGTAAGACAGCCCCAGCATTTT. This sequence encodes CASSPLVRQPQHF.

The CDR3, as DNA: TGTGCCAGCATCGTCGTCCCGGGACAGGGTCGCCATGAGCAGTTCTTC. Protein sequence: CASIVVPGQGRHEQFF. The chain links TRBV6-8 to TRBJ2-1; 9 bases are a match to TRBD1. The CDR3 runs 16 residues. V trimming: 7 bases; J trimming: 8 bases; junction bases outside the gene matches: 15. Germline V gene data show CDR1 as MNHGY and CDR2 as SAAAGT.

The chain combines TRBV15 with TRBJ1-2; TRBD1 matches at 10 bases. J lost 7 bases, V lost 6 bases, and 8 bases had no gene match. The CDR3 loop spans 14 amino acids. Germline CDR1 is LNHNV and CDR2 is YYDKDF (reference sequence). In nucleotides, the CDR3 is TGTGCCACCAGGTTTGGGGACAGGGGCTCTGGCTACACCTTC. Protein sequence: CATRFGDRGSGYTF.

A few counts support this clone. The gene calls are TRBV6-5 and TRBJ1-2, with D unclear. Per the germline V gene, CDR1 is MNHEY and CDR2 is SVGAGI. Trimming left V 0 bases short and J 8 bases short, with 10 bases between. This CDR3 spans 13 amino acids. CDR3 region: CASSYSSRSGYTF. DNA of the CDR3: TGTGCCAGCAGTTACTCGAGTAGGAGCGGCTACACCTTC.

The chain links TRBV7-8 to TRBJ2-7; 7 positions match TRBD1. Germline V gives CDR1 SGHVS, CDR2 FQNEAQ. V was clipped by 5 bases and J by 0 bases; unmatched bases: 4. The CDR3 is made up of 14 amino acids. The CDR3 loop reads CASSPGGSSYEQYF. CDR3 in DNA: TGTGCCAGCAGCCCAGGGGGAAGCTCCTACGAGCAGTACTTC.

The chain joins TRBV28 to TRBJ2-7, with 7 bases aligning to TRBD2. Trimming took 5 bases from V and 3 from J; bases not matched to a gene: 13. Germline values: CDR1 MDHEN, CDR2 SYDVKM. This CDR3 is 16 amino acids long. CDR3 residues: CASSDHIGRLFYEQYF. CDR3 in DNA: TGTGCCAGCAGTGACCATATCGGGAGGTTATTCTACGAGCAGTACTTC.

The DNA of the CDR3 is TGTGCCAGCAGCCAAGGGTCAGGGATGGATTCACCCCTCCACTTT. It yields the protein CASSQGSGMDSPLHF. The chain is built from TRBV3-1 (or the pseudogene TRBV3-2) and TRBJ1-6; TRBD1 might be the D (5 bases). CDR1 and CDR2 (germline): LGHDT, YNNKEL (reference sequence). The CDR3 contains 15 residues. The V end lost 1 base, the J end lost 8 bases, and 12 bases lay between the germline ends.

This clone was observed a few times. J is TRBJ2-7 and V is TRBV28; maybe TRBD1 (6 bases). Looked up from germline, CDR1 is MDHEN and CDR2 is SYDVKM. The CDR3 consists of 15 residues. V shed 5 bases and J shed 3 bases, with 17 bases lying between them. The DNA of the CDR3 is TGTGCCAGCAGTCGAACCGGGACATCCGACTACGAGCAGTACTTC. It specifies CASSRTGTSDYEQYF.

The chain couples TRBV5-7 to TRBJ1-5; TRBD1 is a possible D gene (5 bases). TRBV5-7 is known as an ORF, though its function is uncertain. With 7 bases removed from V and 6 bases from J, the gap between germline ends came to 14 bases. The CDR3 runs 13 residues. The DNA for the CDR3 is TGTGCCAGCGTGCGACAGTCCGGTCAGCCCCAGCATTTT. Translation: CASVRQSGQPQHF.

The rearrangement joins TRBV19 to TRBJ1-3, with D possibly TRBD1 on 5 matching bases. Deletions cut 4 bases from V and 0 bases from J, with 16 bases between. Germline lookup yields CDR1 LNHDA and CDR2 SQIVND (reference sequence). This CDR3 has 17 residues. Here the CDR3 reads CASSRALGGVSGNTIYF. The CDR3 DNA reads TGTGCCAGTAGTAGGGCACTCGGAGGGGTCTCTGGAAACACCATATATTTT.

This chain links TRBV11-2 with TRBJ2-7; no clear D. Germline V CDR1 and CDR2: SGHAT, FQNNGV. Trimming took off 1 base at V and 4 bases at J, with 5 bases between the two ends. CDR3 size: 12 residues. CDR3 DNA: TGTGCCAGCAGCTTAGGTAGATACGAGCAGTACTTC. Its protein is CASSLGRYEQYF.

CDR3 protein: CASRSQGASYGYTF. CDR3 nucleotides: TGTGCCAGCAGGAGCCAGGGGGCATCCTATGGCTACACCTTC. The chain carries TRBV3-1 (or the pseudogene TRBV3-2) and TRBJ1-2; TRBD1 agrees at 8 bases. J was trimmed by 4 bases and V by 6 bases; bases with no gene match: 7. Per the germline V gene, CDR1 is LGHDT and CDR2 is YNNKEL (reference sequence). CDR3 length: 14 amino acids.

As regards this clone: A junction boundary mismatches the germline segment, possibly from a read error. This chain joins TRBV7-3 and TRBJ2-1, with D possibly TRBD2 on 5 matching bases. The CDR3 covers 15 residues. Germline V gene lookup returns CDR1 SGHTA and CDR2 FQGTGA. The CDR3 DNA is TGTGCCAGCAGCTTAGAAGGGCCTAGCTACAATGGGCAGTTCTTC. Translated: CASSLEGPSYNGQFF.

V usage is TRBV5-5 and J usage is TRBJ1-1; 8 bases are shared with TRBD1. The CDR3 is 15 residues long. The V gene end was trimmed by 4 bases and the J gene end by 8 bases; junction bases not matched to a gene: 13. CDR1 SGHKS and CDR2 YYEKEE come from the germline V gene (reference sequence). CDR3 sequence: CASSRPRTGRTEAFF. The CDR3 nucleotides read TGTGCCAGCAGCCGGCCGCGGACAGGGAGAACCGAAGCTTTCTTT.

The V call is TRBV7-2, the J call TRBJ2-1; D is ambiguous. Germline CDR1 reads SGHTA; CDR2 reads FQGNSA. The V end lost 5 bases, the J end lost 10 bases, and 12 bases lay between the germline ends. The CDR3 runs to 12 residues. CDR3 protein: CASSRKTEEQFF. The CDR3 DNA follows: TGTGCCAGCAGCCGTAAGACGGAGGAGCAGTTCTTC.

The V call is TRBV5-1, the J call TRBJ1-1, with 9 bases that match TRBD1. Germline V CDR1 and CDR2: SGHRS, YFSETQ. This CDR3 is built from 15 residues. Germline trimming cut 4 bases from V and 4 bases from J; bases unmatched to any gene: 8. The DNA for the CDR3 is TGCGCCAGCAGCCGGACAGGGGCCTCGCTCACTGAAGCTTTCTTT. It yields the protein CASSRTGASLTEAFF.